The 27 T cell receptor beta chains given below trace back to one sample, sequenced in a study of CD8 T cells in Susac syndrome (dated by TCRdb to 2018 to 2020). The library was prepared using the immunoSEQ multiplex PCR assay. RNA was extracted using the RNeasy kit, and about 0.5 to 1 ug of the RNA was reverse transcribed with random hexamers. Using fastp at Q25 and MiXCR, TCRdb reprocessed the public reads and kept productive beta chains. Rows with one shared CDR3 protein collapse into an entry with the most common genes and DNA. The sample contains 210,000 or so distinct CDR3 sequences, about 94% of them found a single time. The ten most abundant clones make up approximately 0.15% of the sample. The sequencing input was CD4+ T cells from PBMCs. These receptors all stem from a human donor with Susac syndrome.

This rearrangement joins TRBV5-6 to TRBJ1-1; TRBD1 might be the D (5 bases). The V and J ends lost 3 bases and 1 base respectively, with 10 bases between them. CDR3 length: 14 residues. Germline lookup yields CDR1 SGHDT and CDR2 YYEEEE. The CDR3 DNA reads TGTGCCAGCAGCTCGCAGGGATCGAACACTGAAGCTTTCTTT. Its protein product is CASSSQGSNTEAFF.

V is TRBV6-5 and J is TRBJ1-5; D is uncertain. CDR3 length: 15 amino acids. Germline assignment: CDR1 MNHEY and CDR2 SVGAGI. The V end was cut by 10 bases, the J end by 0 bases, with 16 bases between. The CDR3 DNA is TGTGCCACACGTCCCCCCGGTGATAGCAATCAGCCCCAGCATTTT. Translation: CATRPPGDSNQPQHF.

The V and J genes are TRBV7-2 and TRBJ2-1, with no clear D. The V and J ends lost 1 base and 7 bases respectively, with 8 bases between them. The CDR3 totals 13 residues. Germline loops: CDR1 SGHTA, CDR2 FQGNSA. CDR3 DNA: TGTGCCAGCAGCTTAGTCAACGAAAATGAGCAGTTCTTC. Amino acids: CASSLVNENEQFF.

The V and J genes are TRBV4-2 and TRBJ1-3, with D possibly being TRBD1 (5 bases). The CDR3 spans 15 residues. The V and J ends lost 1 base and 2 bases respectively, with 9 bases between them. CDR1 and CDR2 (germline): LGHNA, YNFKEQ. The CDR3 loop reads CASSQAGTTGNTIYF. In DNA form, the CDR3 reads TGTGCCAGCAGCCAAGCCGGGACTACTGGAAACACCATATATTTT.

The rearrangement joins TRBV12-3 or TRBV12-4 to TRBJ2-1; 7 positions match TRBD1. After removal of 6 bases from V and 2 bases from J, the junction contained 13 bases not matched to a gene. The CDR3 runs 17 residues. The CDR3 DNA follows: TGTGCCAGCAGGACGTCACAGGGGTTCGAAGCCTACAATGAGCAGTTCTTC. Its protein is CASRTSQGFEAYNEQFF.

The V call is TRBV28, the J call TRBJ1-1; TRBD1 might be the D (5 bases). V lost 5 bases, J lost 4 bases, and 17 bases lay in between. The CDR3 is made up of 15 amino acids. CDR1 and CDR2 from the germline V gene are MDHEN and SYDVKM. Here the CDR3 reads CASSPTPGRGTEAFF. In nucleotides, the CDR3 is TGTGCCAGCAGTCCAACCCCGGGGCGGGGCACTGAAGCTTTCTTT.

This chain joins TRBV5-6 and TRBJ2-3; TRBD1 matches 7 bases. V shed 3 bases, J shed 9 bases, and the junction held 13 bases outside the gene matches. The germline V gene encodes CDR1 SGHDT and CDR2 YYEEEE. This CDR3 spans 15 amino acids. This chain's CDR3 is CASSSMRDSTRTQYF. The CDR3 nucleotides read TGTGCCAGCAGCTCGATGAGGGACAGTACAAGGACGCAGTATTTT.

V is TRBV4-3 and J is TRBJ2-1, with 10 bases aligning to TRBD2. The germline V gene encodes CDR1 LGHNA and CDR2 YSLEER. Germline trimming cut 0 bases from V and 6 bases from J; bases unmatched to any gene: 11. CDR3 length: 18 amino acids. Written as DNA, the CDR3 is TGCGCCAGCAGCCAAGATGTGGCTAGCGGGGGTACATCCAATGAGCAGTTCTTC. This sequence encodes CASSQDVASGGTSNEQFF.

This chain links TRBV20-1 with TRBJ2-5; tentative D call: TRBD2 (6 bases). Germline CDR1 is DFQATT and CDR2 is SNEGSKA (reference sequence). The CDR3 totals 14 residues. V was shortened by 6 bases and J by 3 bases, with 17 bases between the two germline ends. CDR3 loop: CSAWGRLGEETQYF. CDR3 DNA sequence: TGCAGTGCCTGGGGGAGACTAGGGGAAGAGACCCAGTACTTC.

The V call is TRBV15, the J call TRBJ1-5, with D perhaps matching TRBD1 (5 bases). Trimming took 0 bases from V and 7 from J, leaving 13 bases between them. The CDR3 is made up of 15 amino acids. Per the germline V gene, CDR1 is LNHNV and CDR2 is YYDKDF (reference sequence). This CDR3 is CATSRDRATRQPQHF. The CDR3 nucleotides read TGTGCCACCAGCAGAGACAGGGCCACTAGGCAGCCCCAGCATTTT.

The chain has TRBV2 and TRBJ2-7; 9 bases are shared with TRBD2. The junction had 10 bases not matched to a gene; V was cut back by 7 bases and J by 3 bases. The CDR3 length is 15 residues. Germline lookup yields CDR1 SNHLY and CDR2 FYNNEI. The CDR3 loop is CASKDSGGQFYEQYF. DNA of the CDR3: TGTGCCAGCAAGGATAGCGGGGGCCAATTCTACGAGCAGTACTTC.

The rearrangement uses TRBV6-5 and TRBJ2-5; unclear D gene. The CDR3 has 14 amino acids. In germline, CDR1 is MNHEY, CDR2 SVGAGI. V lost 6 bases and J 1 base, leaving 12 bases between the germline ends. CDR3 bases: TGTGCCAGCAGGATTACGACGCGCCAAGAGACCCAGTACTTC. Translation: CASRITTRQETQYF.

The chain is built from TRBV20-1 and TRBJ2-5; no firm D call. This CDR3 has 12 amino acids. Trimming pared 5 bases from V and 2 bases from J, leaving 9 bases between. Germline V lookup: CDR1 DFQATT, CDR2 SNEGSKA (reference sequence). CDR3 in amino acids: CSASTKQETQYF. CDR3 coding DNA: TGCAGTGCTTCGACCAAACAAGAGACCCAGTACTTC.

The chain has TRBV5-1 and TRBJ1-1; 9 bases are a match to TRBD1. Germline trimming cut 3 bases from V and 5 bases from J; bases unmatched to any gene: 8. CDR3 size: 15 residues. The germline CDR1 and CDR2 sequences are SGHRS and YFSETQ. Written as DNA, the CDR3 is TGCGCCAGCAGCTCTCTACAGGGGGCGCATACTGAAGCTTTCTTT. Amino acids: CASSSLQGAHTEAFF.

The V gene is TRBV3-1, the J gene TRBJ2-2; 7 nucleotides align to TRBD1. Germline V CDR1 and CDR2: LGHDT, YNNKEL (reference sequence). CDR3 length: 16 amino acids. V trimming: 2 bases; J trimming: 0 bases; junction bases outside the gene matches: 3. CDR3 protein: CASSQRQGTNTGELFF. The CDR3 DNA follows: TGTGCCAGCAGCCAACGACAGGGTACGAACACCGGGGAGCTGTTTTTT.

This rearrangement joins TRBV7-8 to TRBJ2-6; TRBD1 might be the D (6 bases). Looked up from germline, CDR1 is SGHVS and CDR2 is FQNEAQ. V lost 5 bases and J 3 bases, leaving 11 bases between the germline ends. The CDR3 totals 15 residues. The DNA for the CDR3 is TGTGCCAGCAGCAACACAGGGTATGGGGCCAACGTCCTGACTTTC. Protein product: CASSNTGYGANVLTF.

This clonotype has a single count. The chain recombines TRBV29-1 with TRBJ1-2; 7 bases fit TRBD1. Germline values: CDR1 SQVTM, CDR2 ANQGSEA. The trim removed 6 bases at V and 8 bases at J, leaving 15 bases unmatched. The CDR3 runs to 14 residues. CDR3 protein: CSVVRAAGGDGYTF. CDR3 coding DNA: TGCAGCGTGGTTAGGGCCGCAGGGGGGGACGGCTACACCTTC.

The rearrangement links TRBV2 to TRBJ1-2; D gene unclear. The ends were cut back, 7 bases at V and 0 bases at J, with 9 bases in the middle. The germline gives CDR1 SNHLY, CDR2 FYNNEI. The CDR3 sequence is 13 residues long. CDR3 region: CASTPGTNYGYTF. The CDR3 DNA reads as TGTGCCAGCACCCCGGGTACTAACTATGGCTACACCTTC.

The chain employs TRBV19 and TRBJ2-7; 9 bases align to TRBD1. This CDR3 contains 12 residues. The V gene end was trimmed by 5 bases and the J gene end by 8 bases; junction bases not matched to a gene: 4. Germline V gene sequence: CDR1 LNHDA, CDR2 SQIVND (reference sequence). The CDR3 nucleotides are TGTGCCAGTAGTTTTACAGGGGGCCAGCAGTACTTC. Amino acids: CASSFTGGQQYF.

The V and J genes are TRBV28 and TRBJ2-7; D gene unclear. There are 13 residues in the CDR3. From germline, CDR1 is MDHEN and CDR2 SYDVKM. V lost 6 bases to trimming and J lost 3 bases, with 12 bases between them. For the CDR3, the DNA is TGTGCCAGCAGGACAAGAAATTTCTACGAGCAGTACTTC. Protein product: CASRTRNFYEQYF.

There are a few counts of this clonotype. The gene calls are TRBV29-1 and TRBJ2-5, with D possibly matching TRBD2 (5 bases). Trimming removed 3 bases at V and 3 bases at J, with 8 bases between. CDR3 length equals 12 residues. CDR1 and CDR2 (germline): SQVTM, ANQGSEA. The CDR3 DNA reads TGCAGCGTTGAGGAGGTTGAAGAGACCCAGTACTTC. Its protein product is CSVEEVEETQYF.

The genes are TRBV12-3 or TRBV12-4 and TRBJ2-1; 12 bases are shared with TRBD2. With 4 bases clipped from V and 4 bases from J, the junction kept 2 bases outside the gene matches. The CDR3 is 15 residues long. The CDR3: CASSSTSGGYNEQFF. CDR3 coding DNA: TGTGCCAGCAGTTCGACTAGCGGGGGATACAATGAGCAGTTCTTC.

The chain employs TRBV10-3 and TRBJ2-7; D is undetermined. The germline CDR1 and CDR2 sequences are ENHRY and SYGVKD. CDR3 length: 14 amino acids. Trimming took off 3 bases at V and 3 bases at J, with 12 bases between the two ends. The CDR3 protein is CAISDLGPVYEQYF. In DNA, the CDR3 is TGTGCCATCAGTGATCTAGGCCCCGTCTACGAGCAGTACTTC.

CDR3 bases: TGCGCCAGCAGCCAAGGGTCACAGGATCGCTACGAGCAGTACTTC. This encodes CASSQGSQDRYEQYF. The chain uses TRBV4-1 and TRBJ2-7; perhaps TRBD1 as D (5 bases). The CDR3 is 15 residues long. Germline CDR1 reads MGHRA; CDR2 reads YSYEKL. Trimming shortened V by 1 base and J by 3 bases, and 13 bases separated the two germline ends.

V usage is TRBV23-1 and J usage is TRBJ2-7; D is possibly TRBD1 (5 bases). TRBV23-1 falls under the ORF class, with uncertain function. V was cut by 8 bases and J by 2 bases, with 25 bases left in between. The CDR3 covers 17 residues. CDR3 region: CASAVSWCLDSPYEQYF. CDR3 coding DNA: TGCGCCAGCGCCGTTAGCTGGTGCCTCGACAGTCCCTACGAGCAGTACTTC.

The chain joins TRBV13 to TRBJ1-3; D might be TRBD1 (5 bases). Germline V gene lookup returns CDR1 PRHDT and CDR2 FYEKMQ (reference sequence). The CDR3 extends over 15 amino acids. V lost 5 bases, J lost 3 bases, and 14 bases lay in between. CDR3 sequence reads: CASSARTTRGNTIYF. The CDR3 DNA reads TGTGCCAGCAGCGCGAGGACAACTCGTGGAAACACCATATATTTT.

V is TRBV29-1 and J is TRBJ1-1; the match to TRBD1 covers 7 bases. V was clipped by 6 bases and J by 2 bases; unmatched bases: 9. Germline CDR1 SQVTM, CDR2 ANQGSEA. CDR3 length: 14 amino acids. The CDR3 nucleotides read TGCAGCGTGAGCGGACAGGTAGATAACACTGAAGCTTTCTTT. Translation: CSVSGQVDNTEAFF.